This T cell receptor (beta chain) is drawn from a study of T cell responses to AZD1222 COVID-19 vaccine. Notes on the study in general: Baseline serostatus was positive in only six or seven AZD1222 recipients. Reportedly, nearly half of unique spike TCRs recognized epitopes outside B.1.351/B.1.1.7 mutations. When two AZD1222 doses had been given, Spike-specific TCR breadth and depth rose.

Germline V gives CDR1 SEHNR, CDR2 FQNEAQ (reference sequence). This CDR3 spans 13 amino acids. Trimming left V 5 bases short and J 6 bases short, with 11 bases between. Regarding this clone: Its antigen is currently unknown.

Only in-frame clones appear in the TCRdb table, and some are missing; sequencing was by immunoSEQ multiplex PCR. The sample shows 70,000 to 90,000 clones, around 73% of them seen only once. This clonotype was obtained from an adult in good health. The source material was peripheral blood, sampled on day 0 of AZD1222 vaccination. The chain employs TRBV7-9 and TRBJ2-1; either TRBD1 or TRBD2 may supply D (5 bases each). CDR3 amino acids: CASSQGPVNEQFF. CDR3 nucleotide sequence: TGTGCCAGCAGCCAGGGACCAGTCAATGAGCAGTTCTTC.